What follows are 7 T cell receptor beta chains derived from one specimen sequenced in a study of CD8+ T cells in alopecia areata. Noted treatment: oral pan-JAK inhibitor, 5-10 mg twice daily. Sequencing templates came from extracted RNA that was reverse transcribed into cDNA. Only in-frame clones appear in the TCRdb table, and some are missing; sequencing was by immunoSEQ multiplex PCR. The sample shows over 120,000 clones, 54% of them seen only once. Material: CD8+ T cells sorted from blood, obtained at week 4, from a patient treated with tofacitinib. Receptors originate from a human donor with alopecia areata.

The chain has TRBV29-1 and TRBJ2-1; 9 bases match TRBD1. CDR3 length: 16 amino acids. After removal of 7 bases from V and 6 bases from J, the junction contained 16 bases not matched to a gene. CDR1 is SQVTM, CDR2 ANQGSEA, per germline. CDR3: CSALIPGQGNLNEQFF. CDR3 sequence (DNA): TGCAGCGCTCTAATACCGGGACAGGGTAACCTCAATGAGCAGTTCTTC.

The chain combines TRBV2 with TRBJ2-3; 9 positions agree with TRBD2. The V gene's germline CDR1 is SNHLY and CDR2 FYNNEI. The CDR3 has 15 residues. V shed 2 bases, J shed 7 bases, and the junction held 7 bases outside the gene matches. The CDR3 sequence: CASSEPGTSRHTQYF. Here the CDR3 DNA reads TGTGCCAGCAGTGAACCCGGGACTAGCAGACATACGCAGTATTTT. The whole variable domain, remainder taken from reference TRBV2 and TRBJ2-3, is EPEVTQTPSHQVTQMGQEVILRCVPISNHLYFYWYRQILGQKVEFLVSFYNNEISEKSEIFDDQFSVERPDGSNFTLKIRSTKLEDSAMYFCASSEPGTSRHTQYFGPGTRLTVL.

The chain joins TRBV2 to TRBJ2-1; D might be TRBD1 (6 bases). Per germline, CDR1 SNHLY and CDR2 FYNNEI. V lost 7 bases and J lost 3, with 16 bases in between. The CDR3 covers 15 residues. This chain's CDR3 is CASTPGHGIYNEQFF. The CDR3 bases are TGTGCCAGCACCCCGGGACACGGAATCTACAATGAGCAGTTCTTC.

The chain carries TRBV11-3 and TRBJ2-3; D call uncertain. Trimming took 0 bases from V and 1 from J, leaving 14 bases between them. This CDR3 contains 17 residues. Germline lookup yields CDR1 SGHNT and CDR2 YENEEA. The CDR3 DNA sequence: TGTGCCAGCAGCTTAGATCTGCCAGCCCGTGGCACAGATACGCAGTATTTT. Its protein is CASSLDLPARGTDTQYF.

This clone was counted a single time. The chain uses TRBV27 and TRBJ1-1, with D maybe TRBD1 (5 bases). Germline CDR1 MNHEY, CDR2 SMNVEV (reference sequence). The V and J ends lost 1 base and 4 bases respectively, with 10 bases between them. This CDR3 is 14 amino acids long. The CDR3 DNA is TGTGCCAGCAGTTTATTAGGGGTGAGCACTGAAGCTTTCTTT. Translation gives CASSLLGVSTEAFF.

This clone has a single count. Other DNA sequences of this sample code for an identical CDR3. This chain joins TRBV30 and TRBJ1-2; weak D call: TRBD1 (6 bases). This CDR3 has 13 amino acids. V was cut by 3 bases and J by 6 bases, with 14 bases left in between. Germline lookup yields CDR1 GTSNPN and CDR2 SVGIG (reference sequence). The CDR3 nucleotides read TGTGCCTGGAGCGTGGGGGGCCTGGATGGCTACACCTTC. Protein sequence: CAWSVGGLDGYTF.

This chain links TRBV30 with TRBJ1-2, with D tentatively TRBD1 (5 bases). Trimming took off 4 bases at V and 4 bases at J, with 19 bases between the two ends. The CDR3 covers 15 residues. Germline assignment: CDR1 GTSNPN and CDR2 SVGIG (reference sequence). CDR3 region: CAWKKGLGTLYGYTF. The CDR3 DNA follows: TGTGCCTGGAAAAAGGGCCTGGGGACCCTCTATGGCTACACCTTC.